This T cell receptor (beta chain) emerged from a study of cytomegalovirus exposure and HLA in healthy donors. 13 Jbeta primers and 60 Vbeta primers were used for the PCR. Assay: immunoSEQ multiplex PCR; the TCRdb copy retains only in-frame clones and omits some. This sample has approximately 120,000 clones, with 81% found just once. This clone came up a few times. The germline V gene has CDR1 SGHTA and CDR2 FQGNSA. The CDR3 is 17 amino acids. V lost 4 bases to trimming and J lost 4 bases; unmatched junction nucleotides: 15. Sequencing used PBMCs. This sequence originates from a man between 18 and 35 years old in good health and CMV-seropositive. The chain joins TRBV7-2 to TRBJ2-5; 7 bases agree with TRBD2. In nucleotides, the CDR3 is TGTGCCAGCAGCTCGCCGGGGACTAAAAGTCGTATAGAGACCCAGTACTTC. Encoded protein: CASSSPGTKSRIETQYF.